Reported below is one T cell receptor (beta chain). The antigen is unknown. V was trimmed by 2 bases and J by 6 bases, leaving 7 bases between them. This CDR3 comprises 12 residues. Looked up from germline, CDR1 is SNHLY and CDR2 is FYNNEI. The record originates from a study of cytomegalovirus exposure and HLA in healthy donors. Use of 60 Vbeta and 13 Jbeta primers characterized the PCR. The repertoire was sequenced with immunoSEQ multiplex PCR; TCRdb's copy has only in-frame clones and lacks some. This sample carries around 140,000 clones, around 77% of them seen once, and the ten largest clones take about 1%. Findings of the study overall: According to a later analysis, donors in an Asian-associated ancestry cluster reportedly had fewer N-insertions than the approximately 670-donor mean. HLA alleles showed associations with 15,000 to 20,000 TCR beta sequences in a later analysis, at a 0.05 false discovery rate. The investigators catalogued 164 TCR beta chains as cytomegalovirus-associated. Data from an earlier analysis indicated that most TCR beta V segments were productive either about 87% or about 30% of the time.

This TCR came from a woman aged 55-69 years in good health and CMV-seronegative. Sequencing was done on a sample of PBMCs. This chain joins TRBV2 and TRBJ1-2, with D possibly being TRBD1 (5 bases). The CDR3, as DNA: TGTGCCAGCAGTGAAAGGGGCCATGGCTACACCTTC. Its translation is CASSERGHGYTF.